The rows below give T cell receptor beta chains drawn from one sample of a study of blood T cells in healthy people across ages. TCRdb fed the 5' RACE reads into MiXCR, producing one record per CDR3 protein. This sample has hundreds of thousands of distinct CDR3 sequences; about 54% occur once, and the top ten carry approximately 40%. Sequencing was performed on blood. The receptors here all came from a man in his sixties in good health. Each CDR3 is given with its conserved first and last residue. The D gene is left open where the match is weak. Not every row has a clone size; where given, it reads once, few, many or a size class.

clone size | D gene | J gene | V gene | CDR3 DNA | CDR3 protein
few | - | TRBJ2-5 | TRBV10-3 | TGTGCCATCAGTGTTACATGGGGACAAGAGACCCAGTACTTC | CAISVTWGQETQYF
- | - | TRBJ2-7 | TRBV3-1 | TGTGCCAGCAGCCGACGGGGAAACCAGCCCTACGAGCAGTACTTC | CASSRRGNQPYEQYF
- | - | TRBJ1-1 | TRBV6-1 | TGTGCCAGCAGTGAAGGGCGGACGAACACTGAAGCTTTCTTT | CASSEGRTNTEAFF
- | TRBD1 | TRBJ2-7 | TRBV12-3/TRBV12-4 | TGTGCCAGCAGCCCTTCCGCGGACAGGGAAGTGCAGTACTTC | CASSPSADREVQYF
once | - | TRBJ2-5 | TRBV6-6 | TGTGCCAGCAGTTACTCGATAGAGCTGGGGGAGACCCAGTACTTC | CASSYSIELGETQYF
- | TRBD1 | TRBJ1-6 | TRBV27 | TGTGCCAGCAGTCCCCGCCCGGGACAGGGGCAGGGCTATAATTCACCCCTCCACTTT | CASSPRPGQGQGYNSPLHF
- | - | TRBJ2-3 | TRBV6-2/TRBV6-3 | TGTGCCAGCAGTTACTGGAGTGGGGGCACAGATACGCAGTATTTT | CASSYWSGGTDTQYF
- | TRBD2 | TRBJ2-1 | TRBV4-1 | TGCGCCAGCAGCCCACTCGGGGGGGGTGGATCCTACAATGAGCAGTTCTTC | CASSPLGGGGSYNEQFF
few | TRBD2 | TRBJ2-7 | TRBV5-5 | TGTGCCAGCAGCCCGTCCGGGACTAGCTTTTACAATGAGCAGTACTTC | CASSPSGTSFYNEQYF
few | - | TRBJ2-5 | TRBV21-1 | TGTGCCAGCAGTTGTTGGGGGTCGGAGACCCAGTACTTC | CASSCWGSETQYF
- | - | TRBJ1-1 | TRBV20-1 | TGCAGTGCTCCCCGTGGGGCAAGGAACACTGAAGCTTTCTTT | CSAPRGARNTEAFF
- | TRBD1 | TRBJ1-1 | TRBV7-9 | TGTGCCAGCAGCTTAACCCGGGACAGGGCTATGAACACTGAAGCTTTCTTT | CASSLTRDRAMNTEAFF
- | TRBD2 | TRBJ2-3 | TRBV28 | TGTGCCAGCAGTTTATTCCTAGCGGGGGGCAGAGATACGCAGTATTTT | CASSLFLAGGRDTQYF
- | - | TRBJ2-1 | TRBV15 | TGTGCCACCAGCAGAGATCTGGGAGACGATCAGGGGCAGTTCTTC | CATSRDLGDDQGQFF
few | TRBD1 | TRBJ2-7 | TRBV20-1 | TGCAGTGCTACCGGGACAGGGGCCCACGAGCAGTACTTC | CSATGTGAHEQYF
- | - | TRBJ2-7 | TRBV6-6 | TGTGCCAGCAGTTATGGACCGGGACCGTACGAGCAGTACTTC | CASSYGPGPYEQYF
few | TRBD2 | TRBJ2-3 | TRBV12-3/TRBV12-4 | TGTGCCTGTACGGCGGCTGCGGGGGGCACAGATACGCAGTATTTT | CACTAAAGGTDTQYF
few | - | TRBJ2-1 | TRBV29-1 | TGCAGCGTTGAAGGTATTATCGGGAATGAGCAGTTCTTC | CSVEGIIGNEQFF
- | TRBD1 | TRBJ2-1 | TRBV9 | TGTGCCAGCAGCGTAGGGACAGGGGGAATTCTCTACAATGAGCAGTTCTTC | CASSVGTGGILYNEQFF
- | - | TRBJ2-5 | TRBV2 | TGTGCCAGCAGTAACGAGGGAGAGGCCCAGTACTTC | CASSNEGEAQYF
few | - | TRBJ2-5 | TRBV20-1 | TGCAGTGCTATTGGCGGGGGCGAAGAGACCCAGTACTTC | CSAIGGGEETQYF
- | - | TRBJ2-1 | TRBV12-3/TRBV12-4 | TGTGCCAGCAGTTATTTCAGCGGTACCTCCTACAATGAGCAGTTCTTC | CASSYFSGTSYNEQFF
- | - | TRBJ2-5 | TRBV12-3/TRBV12-4 | TGTGCCAGCAGTTTTTCCGGGGGAAGGGGCCCGGGAGAGACCCAGTACTTC | CASSFSGGRGPGETQYF
- | - | TRBJ1-6 | TRBV4-1 | TGCGCCAGCAGCCAAGTCGCAGGGGAAAGTTCACCCCTCCACTTT | CASSQVAGESSPLHF
many | TRBD1 | TRBJ2-1 | TRBV6-1 | TGTGCCAGCAGTCCGGACAGGGGAGCCTACAATGAGCAGTTCTTC | CASSPDRGAYNEQFF
few | - | TRBJ1-6 | TRBV6-1 | TGTGCCAGCAGAGGGTGGGGCATTTCACCCCTCCACTTT | CASRGWGISPLHF
- | - | TRBJ2-3 | TRBV6-5 | TGTGCCAGCGGGCGGCAGGGTCCAGATACGCAGTATTTT | CASGRQGPDTQYF
few | - | TRBJ2-1 | TRBV7-2 | TGTGCCAGCAGCTTATCCCAAGCTGTGGCCGTGGAGTTCTTC | CASSLSQAVAVEFF
few | - | TRBJ2-1 | TRBV29-1 | TGCAGCGTGCCGAGACTAGGCTACAATGAGCAGTTCTTC | CSVPRLGYNEQFF
many | - | TRBJ2-3 | TRBV7-6 | TGTGCCAGCAGCTATTCAGGGACAGATACGCAGTATTTT | CASSYSGTDTQYF
- | - | TRBJ1-1 | TRBV6-6 | TGTGCCAGCAGTTACCCCGAAGAGGGGAACACTGAAGCTTTCTTT | CASSYPEEGNTEAFF
few | - | TRBJ1-1 | TRBV20-1 | TGCAGTGCTAGTTGGGGGGCGGGTATTGAAGCTTTCTTT | CSASWGAGIEAFF
few | - | TRBJ2-1 | TRBV20-1 | TGCAGTGCTTCCCCACTGGGGGCCACCTACAATGAGCAGTTCTTC | CSASPLGATYNEQFF
- | - | TRBJ2-1 | TRBV29-1 | TGCAGCGTAGTGAAGGGTAGGGATGAGCAGTTCTTC | CSVVKGRDEQFF
- | TRBD1 | TRBJ1-6 | TRBV12-3/TRBV12-4 | TGTGCCAGCAGTTTAGCGGGACAGGAGAATTCACCCCTCCACTTT | CASSLAGQENSPLHF
- | - | TRBJ1-1 | TRBV9 | TGTGCCAGCAGCGGCGGGCCCTTGAACACTGAAGCTTTCTTT | CASSGGPLNTEAFF
- | TRBD1 | TRBJ1-1 | TRBV18 | TGTGCCAGCTCAGCCACCGGGACAGGAGTTGAAGCTTTCTTT | CASSATGTGVEAFF
- | TRBD1 | TRBJ2-1 | TRBV20-1 | TGCAGTGCTAGAGAGTTTGGGACAGGGGGCGATGAGCAGTTCTTC | CSAREFGTGGDEQFF
few | - | TRBJ2-3 | TRBV29-1 | TGCAGCGTTGAAGGGAAAGGGCAGCCGAGCACAGATACGCAGTATTTT | CSVEGKGQPSTDTQYF
- | TRBD2 | TRBJ2-3 | TRBV5-1 | TGCGCCAGCAGCTTGGCGCCTAGCGGGTTCACAGATACGCAGTATTTT | CASSLAPSGFTDTQYF
- | - | TRBJ2-5 | TRBV14 | TGTGCCAGCAACCGACAGGCACAAGAGACCCAGTACTTC | CASNRQAQETQYF
- | TRBD2 | TRBJ2-1 | TRBV5-1 | TGCGCCAGCAGCCAGGGGACTAGCCTCATGAATGAGCAGTTCTTC | CASSQGTSLMNEQFF
- | - | TRBJ2-6 | TRBV20-1 | TGCAGTGCCATAACAGGGAGAGAGCCTGGGGCCAACGTCCTGACTTTC | CSAITGREPGANVLTF
- | - | TRBJ2-2 | TRBV7-2 | TGTGCCAGCAGCTTCGGAGCCTCCGGGGAGCTGTTTTTT | CASSFGASGELFF
- | - | TRBJ1-1 | TRBV29-1 | TGCAGCGTTCGTGAGAACACTGAAGCTTTCTTT | CSVRENTEAFF
- | - | TRBJ1-2 | TRBV7-9 | TGTGCCAGCAGCTTATCAGGGATCTATGGCTACACCTTC | CASSLSGIYGYTF
- | - | TRBJ1-1 | TRBV5-1 | TGCGCCAGCAGCCCAGGGGCAGGAGGCACTGAAGCTTTCTTT | CASSPGAGGTEAFF
few | TRBD2 | TRBJ2-5 | TRBV5-1 | TGCGCCAGCAGCTTGGATGGGGCTAGCGGGCAAGAGCAGTACTTC | CASSLDGASGQEQYF
- | - | TRBJ2-1 | TRBV14 | TGTGCCAGCAGCCAAGAAATCAGTGAGCAGTTCTTC | CASSQEISEQFF